A single sample gave rise to the 6 T cell receptor beta chains below, sequenced in a study of cytomegalovirus exposure and HLA in healthy donors. The PCR employed 60 Vbeta primers together with 13 Jbeta primers. Sequencing was performed with immunoSEQ multiplex PCR; in TCRdb, only in-frame clones are kept and a portion is missing. This table holds about 140,000 clones, about 80% found once. Material for sequencing was PBMCs. Receptors were obtained from a man aged 30-40 years in good health and CMV-seronegative.

This clone was counted once. The CDR3 DNA follows: TGCAGTGCTGAACAGGGCTACGAGCAGTACTTC. As protein: CSAEQGYEQYF. The chain has TRBV20-1 and TRBJ2-7; weak D call: TRBD1 (6 bases). Per germline, CDR1 DFQATT and CDR2 SNEGSKA (reference sequence). This CDR3 has 11 residues. Between the trimmed V and J ends, which lost 5 bases and 3 bases, there was a span of 8 bases.

This clone was observed once. The V gene is TRBV5-4, the J gene TRBJ2-3, with a tentative D call TRBD2 (6 bases). The CDR3 length is 14 residues. Between the trimmed V and J ends, which lost 0 bases and 6 bases, there was a span of 11 bases. CDR1 and CDR2 from the germline V gene are SGHNT and YYREEE (reference sequence). The CDR3 DNA follows: TGTGCCAGCAGCTTGGTCGGGAGCTCCGATACGCAGTATTTT. It codes for CASSLVGSSDTQYF.

The V and J genes are TRBV7-9 and TRBJ2-7; D is perhaps TRBD1 (5 bases). Deletions cut 3 bases from V and 3 bases from J, with 15 bases between. Germline V CDR1 and CDR2: SEHNR, FQNEAQ (reference sequence). The CDR3 totals 15 residues. The CDR3 DNA reads TGTGCCAGCAGCTTCGAACAGGCAGCTCTCTACGAGCAGTACTTC. It is translated as CASSFEQAALYEQYF.

J is TRBJ2-2 and V is TRBV2, with 8 bases lining up with TRBD1. Trimming took 6 bases from V and 8 from J; bases not matched to a gene: 11. CDR1 and CDR2 (germline): SNHLY, FYNNEI. CDR3 size: 15 residues. CDR3 protein: CASSLGQGINGELFF. Written as DNA, the CDR3 is TGTGCCAGCAGCTTAGGACAGGGAATTAATGGGGAGCTGTTTTTT.

J is TRBJ2-7 and V is TRBV9, with 9 bases identical to TRBD1. Trimming took 1 base from V and 6 from J; bases not matched to a gene: 5. There are 14 residues in the CDR3. The germline V gene has CDR1 SGDLS and CDR2 YYNGEE. CDR3 nucleotide sequence: TGTGCCAGCAGCGTATCATCGGACAGGGGCGAGCAGTACTTC. It specifies CASSVSSDRGEQYF.

As to this clone: The same CDR3 can be traced to other DNA sequences in this sample. The V and J genes are TRBV5-1 and TRBJ1-5; possible D gene TRBD1, 6 bases. V dropped 2 bases and J dropped 0 bases, with 9 bases sitting between them. The CDR3 length is 15 residues. Germline V CDR1 and CDR2: SGHRS, YFSETQ. The CDR3 DNA follows: TGCGCCAGCAGCTTACAGGGAAATAGCAATCAGCCCCAGCATTTT. Its translation is CASSLQGNSNQPQHF.